This T cell receptor beta chain was identified in a study of T-cell reconstitution after alpha-beta-depleted transplantation in children. TCRbeta library preparation incorporated unique molecular identifiers. TCRdb passed the PCR reads through MiXCR, listing each CDR3 protein once. The sample has 250,000 to 300,000 distinct CDR3 sequences, about a tenth seen once. The study's findings and limits: One year post-transplant, T-cell counts and diversity were largely derived from T cells produced anew. Several patients had high TCRbeta diversity at day 60; it came from surviving recipient T cells and thymic progenitors. About two months after transplant, alpha-beta T cells reportedly came from several hundred expanded graft clones.

V dropped 4 bases and J dropped 3 bases, with 12 bases sitting between them. This CDR3 spans 15 amino acids. Germline V gene sequence: CDR1 SGHDN, CDR2 FVKESK. This clonotype was counted ten times or more. Antigen specificity is unknown. Source: PBMCs, taken before TCRalphabeta/CD19-depleted stem cell transplant. This chain connects TRBV14 to TRBJ2-2, with no clear D. The clonotype comes from a boy under two years old with acute myeloid leukemia, due to receive a stem cell transplant. For the CDR3, the DNA is TGTGCCAGCAGCCGTGGGCCCCGAGACACCGGGGAGCTGTTTTTT. Translated, it gives CASSRGPRDTGELFF.